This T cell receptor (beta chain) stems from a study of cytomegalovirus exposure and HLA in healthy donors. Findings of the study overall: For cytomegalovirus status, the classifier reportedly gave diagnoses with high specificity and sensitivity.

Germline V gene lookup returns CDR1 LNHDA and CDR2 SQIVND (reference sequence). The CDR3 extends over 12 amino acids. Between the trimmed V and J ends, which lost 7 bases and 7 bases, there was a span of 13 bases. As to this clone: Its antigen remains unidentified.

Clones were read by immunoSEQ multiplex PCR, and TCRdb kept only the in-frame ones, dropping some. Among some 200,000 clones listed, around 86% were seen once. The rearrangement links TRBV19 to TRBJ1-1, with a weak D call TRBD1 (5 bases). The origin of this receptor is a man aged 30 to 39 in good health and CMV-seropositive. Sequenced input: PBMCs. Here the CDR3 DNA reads TGTGCCAGTACCAAGGGCAGGGTTGAAGCTTTCTTT. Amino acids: CASTKGRVEAFF.